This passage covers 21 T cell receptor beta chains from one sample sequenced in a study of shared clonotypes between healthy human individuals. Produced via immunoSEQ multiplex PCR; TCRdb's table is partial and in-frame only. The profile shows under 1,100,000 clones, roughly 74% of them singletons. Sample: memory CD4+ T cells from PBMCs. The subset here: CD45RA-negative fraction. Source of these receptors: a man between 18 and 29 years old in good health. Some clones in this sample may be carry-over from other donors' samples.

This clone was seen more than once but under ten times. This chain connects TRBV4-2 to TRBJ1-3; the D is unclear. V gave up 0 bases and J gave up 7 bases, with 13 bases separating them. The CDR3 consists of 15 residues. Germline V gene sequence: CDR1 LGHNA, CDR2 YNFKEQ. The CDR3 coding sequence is TGTGCCAGCAGCCAAGAGGCCCCCCCCGAGAACACCATATATTTT. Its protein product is CASSQEAPPENTIYF.

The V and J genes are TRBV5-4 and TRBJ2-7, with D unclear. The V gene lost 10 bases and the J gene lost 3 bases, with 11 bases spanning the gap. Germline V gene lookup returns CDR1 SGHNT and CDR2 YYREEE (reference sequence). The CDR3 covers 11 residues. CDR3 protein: CAFSALYEQYF. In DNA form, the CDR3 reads TGTGCCTTCTCTGCCCTCTACGAGCAGTACTTC. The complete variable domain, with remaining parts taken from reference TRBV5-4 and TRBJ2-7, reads ETGVTQSPTHLIKTRGQQVTLRCSSQSGHNTVSWYQQALGQGPQFIFQYYREEENGRGNFPPRFSGLQFPNYSSELNVNALELDDSALYLCAFSALYEQYFGPGTRLTVT.

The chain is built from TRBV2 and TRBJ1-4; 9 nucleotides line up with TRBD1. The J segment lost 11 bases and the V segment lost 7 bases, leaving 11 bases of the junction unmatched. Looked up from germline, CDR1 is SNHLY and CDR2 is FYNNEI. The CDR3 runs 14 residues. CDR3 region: CASNWGDREEKLFF. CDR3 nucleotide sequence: TGTGCCAGCAACTGGGGGGACAGGGAAGAGAAACTGTTTTTT. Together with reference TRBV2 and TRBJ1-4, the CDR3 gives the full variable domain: EPEVTQTPSHQVTQMGQEVILRCVPISNHLYFYWYRQILGQKVEFLVSFYNNEISEKSEIFDDQFSVERPDGSNFTLKIRSTKLEDSAMYFCASNWGDREEKLFFGSGTQLSVL.

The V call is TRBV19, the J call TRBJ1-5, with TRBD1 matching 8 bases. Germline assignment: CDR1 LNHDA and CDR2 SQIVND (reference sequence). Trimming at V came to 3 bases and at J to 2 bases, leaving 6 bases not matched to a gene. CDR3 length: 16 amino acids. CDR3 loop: CASSIRQGRGNQPQHF. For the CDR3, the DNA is TGTGCCAGTAGTATTAGACAGGGGAGAGGCAATCAGCCCCAGCATTTT. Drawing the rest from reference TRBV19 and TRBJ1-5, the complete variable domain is DGGITQSPKYLFRKEGQNVTLSCEQNLNHDAMYWYRQDPGQGLRLIYYSQIVNDFQKGDIAEGYSVSREKKESFPLTVTSAQKNPTAFYLCASSIRQGRGNQPQHFGDGTRLSIL.

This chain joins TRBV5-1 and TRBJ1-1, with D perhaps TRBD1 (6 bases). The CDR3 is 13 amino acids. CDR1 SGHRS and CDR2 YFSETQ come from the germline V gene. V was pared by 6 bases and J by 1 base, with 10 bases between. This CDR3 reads CASTRGQNTEAFF. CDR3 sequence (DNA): TGCGCCAGCACGAGGGGACAGAACACTGAAGCTTTCTTT.

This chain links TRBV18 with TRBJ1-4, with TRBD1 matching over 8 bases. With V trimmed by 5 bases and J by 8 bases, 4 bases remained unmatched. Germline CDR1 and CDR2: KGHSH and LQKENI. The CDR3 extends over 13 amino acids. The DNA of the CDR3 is TGTGCCAGCTCATCGGGACAGGAAGAAAAACTGTTTTTT. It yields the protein CASSSGQEEKLFF.

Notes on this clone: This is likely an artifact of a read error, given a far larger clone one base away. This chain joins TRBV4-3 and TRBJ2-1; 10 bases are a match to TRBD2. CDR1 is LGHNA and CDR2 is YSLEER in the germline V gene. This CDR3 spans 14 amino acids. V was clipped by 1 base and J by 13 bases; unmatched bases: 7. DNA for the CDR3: TGCGCCAGCAGCCAAGGACCAGCGGGAGGGGGACAGTTCTTC. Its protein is CASSQGPAGGGQFF.

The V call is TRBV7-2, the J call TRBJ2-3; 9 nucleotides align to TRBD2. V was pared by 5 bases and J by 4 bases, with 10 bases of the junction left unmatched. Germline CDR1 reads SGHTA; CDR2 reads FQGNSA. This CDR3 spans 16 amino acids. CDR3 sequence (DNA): TGTGCCAGCAGCCGCCTTAGCGGGAGTTGGCCAGATACGCAGTATTTT. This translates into CASSRLSGSWPDTQYF.

The CDR3: CASSLGAAGNTIYF. CDR3 DNA: TGCGCCAGCAGCTTGGGGGCCGCTGGAAACACCATATATTTT. V and J are TRBV5-1 and TRBJ1-3; D remains ambiguous. Deletions cut 0 bases from V and 2 bases from J, with 6 bases between. The V gene's germline CDR1 is SGHRS and CDR2 YFSETQ. The CDR3 runs 14 residues.

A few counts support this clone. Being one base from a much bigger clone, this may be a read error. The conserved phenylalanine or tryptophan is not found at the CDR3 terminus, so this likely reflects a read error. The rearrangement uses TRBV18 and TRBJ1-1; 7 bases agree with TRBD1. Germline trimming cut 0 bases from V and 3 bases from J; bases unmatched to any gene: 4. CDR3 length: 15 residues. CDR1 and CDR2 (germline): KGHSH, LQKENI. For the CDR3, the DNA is TGTGCCAGCTCACCACCGCAGGGGGTCCACACTGAAGCTTTCCTT. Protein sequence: CASSPPQGVHTEAFL.

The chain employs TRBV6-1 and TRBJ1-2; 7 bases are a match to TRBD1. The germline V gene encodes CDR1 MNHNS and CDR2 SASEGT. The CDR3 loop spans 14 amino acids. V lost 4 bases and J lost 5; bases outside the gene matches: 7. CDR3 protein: CASSVPGQQYGYTF. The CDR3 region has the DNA TGTGCCAGCAGTGTTCCGGGACAGCAATATGGCTACACCTTC.

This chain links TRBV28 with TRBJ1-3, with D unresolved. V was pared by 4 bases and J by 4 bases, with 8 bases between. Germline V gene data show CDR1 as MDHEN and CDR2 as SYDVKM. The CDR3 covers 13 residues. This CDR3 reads CASSWFAGNTIYF. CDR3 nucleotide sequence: TGTGCCAGCAGTTGGTTCGCAGGAAACACCATATATTTT.

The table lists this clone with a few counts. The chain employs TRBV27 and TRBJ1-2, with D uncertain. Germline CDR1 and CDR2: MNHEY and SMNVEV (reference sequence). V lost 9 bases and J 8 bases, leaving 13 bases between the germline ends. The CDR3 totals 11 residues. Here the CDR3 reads CASGIFRGYTF. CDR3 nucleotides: TGTGCCAGTGGTATTTTTCGCGGCTACACCTTC.

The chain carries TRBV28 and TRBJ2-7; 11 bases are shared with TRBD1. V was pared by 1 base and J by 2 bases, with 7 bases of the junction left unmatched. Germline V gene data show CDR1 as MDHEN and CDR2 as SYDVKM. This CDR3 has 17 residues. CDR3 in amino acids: CASSLFSGGQGAYEQYF. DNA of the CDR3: TGTGCCAGCAGTTTATTTAGCGGGGGACAGGGGGCCTACGAGCAGTACTTC.

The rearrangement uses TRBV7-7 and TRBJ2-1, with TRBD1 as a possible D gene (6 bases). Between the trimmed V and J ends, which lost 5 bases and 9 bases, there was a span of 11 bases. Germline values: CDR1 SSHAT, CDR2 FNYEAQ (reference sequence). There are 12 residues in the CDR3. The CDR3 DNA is TGTGCCAGCAGCAAGCTAGGGGGTGAGCAGTTCTTC. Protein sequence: CASSKLGGEQFF.

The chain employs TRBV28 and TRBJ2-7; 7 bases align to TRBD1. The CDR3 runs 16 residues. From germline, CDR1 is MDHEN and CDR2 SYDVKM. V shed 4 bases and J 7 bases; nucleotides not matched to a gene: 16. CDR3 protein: CASSSPGQPVVGEQYF. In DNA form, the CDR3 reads TGTGCCAGCAGTTCCCCGGGACAGCCTGTAGTTGGGGAGCAGTACTTC.

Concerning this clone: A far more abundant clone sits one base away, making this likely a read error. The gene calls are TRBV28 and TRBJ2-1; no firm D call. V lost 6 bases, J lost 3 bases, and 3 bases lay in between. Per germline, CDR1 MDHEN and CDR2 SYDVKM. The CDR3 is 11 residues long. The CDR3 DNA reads TGTGCCAGCAGCCACTACAATGAGCAGTTCTTC. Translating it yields CASSHYNEQFF.

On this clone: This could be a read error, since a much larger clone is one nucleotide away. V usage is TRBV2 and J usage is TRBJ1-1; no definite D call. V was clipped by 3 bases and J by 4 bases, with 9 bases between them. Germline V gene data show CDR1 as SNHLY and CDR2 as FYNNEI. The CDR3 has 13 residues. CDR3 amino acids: CASSEMRGTEAFF. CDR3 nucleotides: TGTGCCAGCAGTGAGATGAGAGGCACTGAAGCTTTCTTT.

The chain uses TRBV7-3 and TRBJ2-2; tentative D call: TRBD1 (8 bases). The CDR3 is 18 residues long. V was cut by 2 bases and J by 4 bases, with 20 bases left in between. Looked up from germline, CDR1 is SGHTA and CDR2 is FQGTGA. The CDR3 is CASSLGQGGFQSTGELFF. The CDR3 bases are TGTGCCAGCAGCTTAGGACAGGGAGGGTTTCAGAGCACCGGGGAGCTGTTTTTT.

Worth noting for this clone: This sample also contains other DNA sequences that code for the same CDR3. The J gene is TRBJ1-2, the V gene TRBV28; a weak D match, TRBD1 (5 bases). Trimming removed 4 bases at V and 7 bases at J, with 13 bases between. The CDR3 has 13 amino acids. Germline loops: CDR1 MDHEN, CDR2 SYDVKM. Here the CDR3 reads CASSSGQGGGYTF. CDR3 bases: TGTGCCAGCAGTTCGGGGCAGGGCGGTGGCTACACCTTC.

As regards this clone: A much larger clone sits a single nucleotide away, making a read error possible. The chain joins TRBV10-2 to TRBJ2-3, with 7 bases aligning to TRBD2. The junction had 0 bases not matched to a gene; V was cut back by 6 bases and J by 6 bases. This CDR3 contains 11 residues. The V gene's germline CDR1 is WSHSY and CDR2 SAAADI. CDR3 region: CASSGGDTQYF. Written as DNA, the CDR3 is TGCGCCAGCAGCGGGGGGGATACGCAGTATTTT.